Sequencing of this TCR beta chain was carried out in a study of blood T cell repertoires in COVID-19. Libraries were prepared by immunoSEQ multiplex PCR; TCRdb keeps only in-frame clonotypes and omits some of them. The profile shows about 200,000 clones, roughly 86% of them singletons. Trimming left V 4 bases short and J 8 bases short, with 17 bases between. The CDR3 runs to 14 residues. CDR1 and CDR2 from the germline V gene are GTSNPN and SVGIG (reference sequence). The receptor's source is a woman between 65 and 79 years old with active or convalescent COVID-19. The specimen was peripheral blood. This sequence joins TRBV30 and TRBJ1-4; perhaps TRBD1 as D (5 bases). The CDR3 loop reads CAWIGTAAREKLFF. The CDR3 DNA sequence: TGTGCCTGGATAGGGACTGCCGCGAGGGAAAAACTGTTTTTT. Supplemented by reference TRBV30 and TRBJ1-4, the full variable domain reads SQTIHQWPATLVQPVGSPLSLECTVEGTSNPNLYWYRQAAGRGLQLLFYSVGIGQISSEVPQNLSASRPQDRQFILSSKKLLLSDSGFYLCAWIGTAAREKLFFGSGTQLSVL.